A selection of T cell receptor beta chains follows, all from one sample in a study of identifying expanded T cells in peripheral blood. The data were produced by immunoSEQ multiplex PCR, yet TCRdb's version contains in-frame clones alone and is incomplete. In the table there are more than 85,000 clones, around 88% of which are singletons. The sequenced sample was blood. These receptors came from a person aged 18-70 years in good health. CDR3s include the opening cysteine and the closing phenylalanine or tryptophan. Fields, in order: D gene, J gene, V gene, CDR3 protein, CDR3 DNA. The D gene is left open where the match is weak.

>NA|TRBJ2-5|TRBV27
CASSATRVEETQYF
TGTGCCAGCAGTGCCACCAGGGTGGAAGAGACCCAGTACTTC
>NA|TRBJ2-3|TRBV5-1
CATQGGSADTQYF
TGCGCTACCCAGGGGGGGAGCGCAGATACGCAGTATTTT
>NA|TRBJ2-5|TRBV11-2
CASSLDETQYF
TGTGCCAGCAGCTTAGACGAGACCCAGTACTTC
>NA|TRBJ2-4|TRBV16
CASSQSLEDGKNIQYF
TGTGCCAGCAGCCAATCGTTGGAGGACGGGAAAAACATTCAGTACTTC
>NA|TRBJ2-1|TRBV5-1
CASSLSGTYNEQFF
TGCGCCAGCAGCTTGTCAGGGACCTACAATGAGCAGTTCTTC
>NA|TRBJ2-1|TRBV6-5
CASTPGYGEQFF
TGTGCCAGCACCCCAGGGTACGGTGAGCAGTTCTTC
>NA|TRBJ2-7|TRBV6-5
CASRFTPGRLYEQYF
TGTGCCAGCAGATTTACCCCGGGGAGACTCTACGAGCAGTACTTC
>NA|TRBJ2-3|TRBV6-1
CASFAYYTDTQYF
TGTGCCAGCTTTGCCTATTACACAGATACGCAGTATTTT
>TRBD1|TRBJ2-2|TRBV5-1
CASSLGNRGQRNGELFF
TGCGCCAGCAGCTTGGGCAACAGGGGGCAGCGGAACGGGGAGCTGTTTTTT
>TRBD1|TRBJ1-1|TRBV29-1
CSVTGVNTEAFF
TGCAGCGTTACAGGGGTGAACACTGAAGCTTTCTTT
>TRBD2|TRBJ2-1|TRBV7-9
CASSLVAGGNNEQFF
TGTGCCAGCAGCTTAGTAGCGGGAGGGAACAATGAGCAGTTCTTC
>TRBD2|TRBJ2-3|TRBV2
CASSESGRASGLTDTQYF
TGTGCCAGCAGTGAATCTGGCAGGGCTAGCGGACTCACAGATACGCAGTATTTT